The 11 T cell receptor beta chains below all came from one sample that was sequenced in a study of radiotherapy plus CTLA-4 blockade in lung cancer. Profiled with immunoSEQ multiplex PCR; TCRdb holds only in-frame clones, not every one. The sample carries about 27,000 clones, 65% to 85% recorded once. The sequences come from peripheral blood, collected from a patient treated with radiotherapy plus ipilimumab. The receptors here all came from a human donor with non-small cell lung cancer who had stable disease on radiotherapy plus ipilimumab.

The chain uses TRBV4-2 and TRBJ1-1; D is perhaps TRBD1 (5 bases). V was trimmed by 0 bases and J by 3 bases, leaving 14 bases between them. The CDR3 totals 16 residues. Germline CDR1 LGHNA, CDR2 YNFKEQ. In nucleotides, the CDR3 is TGTGCCAGCAGCCAAGATTGGGGGGGTGGGCACACTGAAGCTTTCTTT. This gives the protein CASSQDWGGGHTEAFF.

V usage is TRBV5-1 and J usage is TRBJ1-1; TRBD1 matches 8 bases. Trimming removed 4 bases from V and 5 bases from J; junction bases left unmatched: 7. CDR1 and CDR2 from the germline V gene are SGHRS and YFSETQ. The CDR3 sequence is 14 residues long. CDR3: CASSPDRGRTEAFF. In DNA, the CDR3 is TGCGCCAGCAGCCCCGACAGGGGTAGGACTGAAGCTTTCTTT.

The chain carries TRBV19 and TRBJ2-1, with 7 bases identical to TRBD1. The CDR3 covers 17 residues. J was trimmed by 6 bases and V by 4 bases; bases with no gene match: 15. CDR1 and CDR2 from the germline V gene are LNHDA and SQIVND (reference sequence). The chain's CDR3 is CASSTKSPGRGINEQFF. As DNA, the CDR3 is TGTGCCAGTAGTACTAAGTCTCCGGGCAGGGGGATCAATGAGCAGTTCTTC. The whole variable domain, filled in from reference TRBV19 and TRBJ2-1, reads DGGITQSPKYLFRKEGQNVTLSCEQNLNHDAMYWYRQDPGQGLRLIYYSQIVNDFQKGDIAEGYSVSREKKESFPLTVTSAQKNPTAFYLCASSTKSPGRGINEQFFGPGTRLTVL.

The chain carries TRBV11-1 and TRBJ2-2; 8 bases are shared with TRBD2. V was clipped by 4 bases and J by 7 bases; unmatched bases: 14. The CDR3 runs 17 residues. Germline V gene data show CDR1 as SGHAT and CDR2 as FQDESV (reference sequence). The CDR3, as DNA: TGTGCCAGCAGCTCGAAGTCTAAGCGGGAGAGAGGCGGGGAGCTGTTTTTT. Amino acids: CASSSKSKRERGGELFF. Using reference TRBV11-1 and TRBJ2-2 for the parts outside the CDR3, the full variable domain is EAEVAQSPRYKITEKSQAVAFWCDPISGHATLYWYRQILGQGPELLVQFQDESVVDDSQLPKDRFSAERLKGVDSTLKIQPAELGDSAMYLCASSSKSKRERGGELFFGEGSRLTVL.

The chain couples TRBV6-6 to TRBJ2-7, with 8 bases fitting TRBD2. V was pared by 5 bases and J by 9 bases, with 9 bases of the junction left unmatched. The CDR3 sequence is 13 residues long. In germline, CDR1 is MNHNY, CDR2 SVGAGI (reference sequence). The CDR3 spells CASSRRGASLQYF. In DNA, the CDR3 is TGTGCCAGCAGTCGGCGGGGGGCAAGTTTGCAGTACTTC.

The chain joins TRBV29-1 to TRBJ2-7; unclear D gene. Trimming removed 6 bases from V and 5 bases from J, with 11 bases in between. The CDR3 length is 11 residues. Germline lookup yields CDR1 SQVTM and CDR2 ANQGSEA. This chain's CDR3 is CSVADVNEQYF. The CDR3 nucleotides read TGCAGCGTGGCCGATGTGAACGAGCAGTACTTC.

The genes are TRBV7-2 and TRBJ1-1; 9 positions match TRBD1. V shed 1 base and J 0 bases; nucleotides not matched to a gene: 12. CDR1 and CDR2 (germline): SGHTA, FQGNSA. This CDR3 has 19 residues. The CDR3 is CASSLVPTGGAGVNTEAFF. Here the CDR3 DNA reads TGTGCCAGCAGCTTAGTACCCACAGGGGGCGCCGGGGTGAACACTGAAGCTTTCTTT.

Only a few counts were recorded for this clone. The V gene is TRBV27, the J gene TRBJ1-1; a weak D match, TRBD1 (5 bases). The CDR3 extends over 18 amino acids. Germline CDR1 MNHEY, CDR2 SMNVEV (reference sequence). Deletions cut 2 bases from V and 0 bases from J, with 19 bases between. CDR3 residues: CASSLLPGRARMNTEAFF. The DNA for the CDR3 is TGTGCCAGCAGTTTACTTCCGGGACGTGCGAGAATGAACACTGAAGCTTTCTTT.

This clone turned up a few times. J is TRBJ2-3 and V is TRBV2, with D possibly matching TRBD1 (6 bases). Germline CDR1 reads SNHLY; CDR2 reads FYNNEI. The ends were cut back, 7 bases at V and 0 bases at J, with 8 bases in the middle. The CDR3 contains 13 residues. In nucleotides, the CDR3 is TGTGCCAGCAACAGGGAGAGCACAGATACGCAGTATTTT. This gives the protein CASNRESTDTQYF.

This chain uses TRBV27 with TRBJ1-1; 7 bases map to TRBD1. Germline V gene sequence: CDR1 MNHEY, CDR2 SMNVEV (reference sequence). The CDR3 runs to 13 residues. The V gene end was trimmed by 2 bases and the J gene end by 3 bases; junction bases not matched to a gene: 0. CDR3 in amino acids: CASSLTGDTEAFF. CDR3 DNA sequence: TGTGCCAGCAGTTTAACAGGGGACACTGAAGCTTTCTTT.

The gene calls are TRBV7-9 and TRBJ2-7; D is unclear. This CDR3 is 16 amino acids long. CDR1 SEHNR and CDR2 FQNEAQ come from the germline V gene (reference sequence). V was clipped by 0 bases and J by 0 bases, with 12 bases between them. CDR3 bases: TGTGCCAGCAGCTTAGCGCTTCTGGACCTCTCCTACGAGCAGTACTTC. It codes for CASSLALLDLSYEQYF.